The T cell receptor (beta chain) under discussion was sequenced for a study of identical twins. Findings of the study overall: Without tracking the same donors, conclusions rested on cross-sectional statistical analysis.

V was cut by 5 bases and J by 6 bases, with 16 bases left in between. CDR1 SGDLS and CDR2 YYNGEE come from the germline V gene. This CDR3 is built from 14 residues. This clonotype turned up a few times. Antigen unknown. TCRdb ran MiXCR on the 5' RACE reads and lists one entry per CDR3 protein. The sample consists of some 690,000 distinct CDR3 sequences, 21% of them appearing once. The data were also submitted as part of a second study, on T cells expressing NK-cell markers.

This chain joins TRBV9 and TRBJ2-3, with D possibly matching TRBD2 (6 bases). The receptor's source is a woman aged 18-29 years in good health. The sample taken for sequencing was PBMCs. CDR3 sequence: CASSLKVGGDTQYF. The DNA for the CDR3 is TGTGCCAGCAGTCTCAAAGTGGGGGGTGATACGCAGTATTTT.